The 15 T cell receptor beta chains given below trace back to one sample, sequenced in a study of cytomegalovirus exposure and HLA in healthy donors. 60 Vbeta and 13 Jbeta primers were used in PCR. Only in-frame clones appear in the TCRdb table, and some are missing; sequencing was by immunoSEQ multiplex PCR. In the table there are 130,000 or so clones, 74% of which are singletons. Sequencing used PBMCs. All receptors come from a man between 18 and 29 years old in good health and CMV-seropositive.

The genes are TRBV6-5 and TRBJ2-5; tentatively, D is TRBD2 (5 bases). CDR1 is MNHEY and CDR2 is SVGAGI in the germline V gene. The CDR3 is made up of 11 amino acids. Trimming removed 6 bases from V and 11 bases from J, with 13 bases in between. CDR3 bases: TGTGCCAGCAGAGACCGGGGAGAGCAGTACTTC. The encoded protein is CASRDRGEQYF.

The gene calls are TRBV19 and TRBJ1-1, with a weak D call TRBD1 (5 bases). V lost 5 bases and J lost 1, with 8 bases in between. Germline CDR1 is LNHDA and CDR2 is SQIVND (reference sequence). CDR3 length: 13 amino acids. DNA for the CDR3: TGTGCCAGTAGTGTCGACAGGAACACTGAAGCTTTCTTT. Its protein product is CASSVDRNTEAFF.

As to this clone: One junction end does not reproduce the germline sequence, and a read error may be involved. The chain has TRBV7-7 and TRBJ2-5; 7 bases are shared with TRBD1. Germline CDR1 is SSHAT and CDR2 is FNYEAQ (reference sequence). The CDR3 spans 13 residues. The CDR3 here is CASSSDRERTQYF. The CDR3 region has the DNA TGTGCTAGCAGCTCCGACAGGGAACGGACCCAGTACTTC.

The gene calls are TRBV29-1 and TRBJ2-7, with D perhaps matching TRBD2 (6 bases). The germline V and J ends were trimmed by 8 bases and 8 bases, with 16 bases remaining between them. The germline CDR1 and CDR2 sequences are SQVTM and ANQGSEA. The CDR3 is 11 residues long. CDR3 amino acids: CSIEEGTQQYF. For the CDR3, the DNA is TGCAGCATCGAGGAAGGGACTCAGCAGTACTTC.

A single count supports this clone. The conserved closing phenylalanine or tryptophan is absent in this CDR3, likely reflecting a read error. The rearrangement joins TRBV11-3 to TRBJ1-1; D is uncertain. V lost 2 bases, J lost 1 base, and 11 bases lay in between. Germline-derived CDR1 and CDR2 are SGHNT and YENEEA. The CDR3 extends over 15 amino acids. As DNA, the CDR3 is TGTGCCAGCAGCTTATCATTTCGGGGGAACACTGAAGCTTTCGTT. Its translation is CASSLSFRGNTEAFV.

The V call is TRBV6-1, the J call TRBJ1-5; unclear D gene. Looked up from germline, CDR1 is MNHNS and CDR2 is SASEGT. CDR3 size: 12 residues. With 5 bases removed from V and 7 bases from J, the gap between germline ends came to 9 bases. The CDR3 region is CASSLVPQPQHF. CDR3 bases: TGTGCCAGCAGTCTAGTTCCCCAGCCCCAGCATTTT.

This chain joins TRBV2 and TRBJ1-3; D is unclear. Germline V lookup: CDR1 SNHLY, CDR2 FYNNEI. CDR3 length: 12 residues. The V end lost 5 bases, the J end lost 8 bases, and 10 bases lay between the germline ends. The CDR3 DNA reads as TGTGCCAGCAGTCCGTCCGGGGACACCATATATTTT. Translating gives CASSPSGDTIYF.

J is TRBJ1-5 and V is TRBV29-1; D not certain. The V and J ends lost 4 bases and 0 bases respectively, with 7 bases between them. This CDR3 contains 13 residues. From germline, CDR1 is SQVTM and CDR2 ANQGSEA. CDR3 in DNA: TGCAGCGTTGGAGCCGGTAGCAATCAGCCCCAGCATTTT. This translates into CSVGAGSNQPQHF.

V is TRBV28 and J is TRBJ1-5, with 10 bases aligning to TRBD1. The CDR3 has 15 amino acids. From germline, CDR1 is MDHEN and CDR2 SYDVKM. Unmatched junction bases numbered 5, after V lost 7 bases and J lost 2 bases. The CDR3 region is CASIRTGGGNQPQHF. The CDR3 DNA reads as TGTGCCAGCATCCGGACAGGGGGAGGCAATCAGCCCCAGCATTTT.

A single count supports this clone. The V and J genes are TRBV5-1 and TRBJ1-1; D is unclear. The germline gives CDR1 SGHRS, CDR2 YFSETQ. There are 13 residues in the CDR3. Deletions cut 5 bases from V and 5 bases from J, with 13 bases between. The CDR3, as DNA: TGCGCCAGCAGTTCGGGAGATAGTACTGAAGCTTTCTTT. As protein: CASSSGDSTEAFF.

This clone was recorded a few times. Here the CDR3 reads CASSERGSTPDTQYF. The DNA of the CDR3 is TGTGCCAGCAGTGAACGCGGGAGTACACCAGATACGCAGTATTTT. This chain joins TRBV6-4 and TRBJ2-3; 7 nucleotides agree with TRBD2. V shed 3 bases, J shed 4 bases, and the junction held 7 bases outside the gene matches. Germline CDR1 MRHNA, CDR2 SNTAGT. The CDR3 sequence is 15 residues long.

V usage is TRBV28 and J usage is TRBJ2-7; TRBD1 agrees at 10 bases. The CDR3 runs 16 residues. After removal of 7 bases from V and 6 bases from J, the junction contained 15 bases not matched to a gene. Germline-derived CDR1 and CDR2 are MDHEN and SYDVKM. The CDR3 bases are TGTGCCAGCACCCTACCTCGGGACAGGGGAGTGCCCGAGCAGTACTTC. This codes for CASTLPRDRGVPEQYF. The full variable domain, its missing parts supplied by reference TRBV28 and TRBJ2-7, is DVKVTQSSRYLVKRTGEKVFLECVQDMDHENMFWYRQDPGLGLRLIYFSYDVKMKEKGDIPEGYSVSREKKERFSLILESASTNQTSMYLCASTLPRDRGVPEQYFGPGTRLTVT.

The sample holds a few counts of this clone. The chain recombines TRBV11-2 with TRBJ1-2, with TRBD1 as a possible D gene (5 bases). From germline, CDR1 is SGHAT and CDR2 FQNNGV. The CDR3 runs 14 residues. The V and J ends lost 6 bases and 2 bases respectively, with 13 bases between them. CDR3 coding DNA: TGTGCCAGCAGGTCAGACAGCCTAAACTATGGCTACACCTTC. It specifies CASRSDSLNYGYTF.

V and J are TRBV7-2 and TRBJ2-3; TRBD1 aligns across 9 bases. The CDR3 sequence is 14 residues long. CDR1 is SGHTA and CDR2 is FQGNSA in the germline V gene. Trimming removed 8 bases from V and 3 bases from J; junction bases left unmatched: 6. CDR3 amino acids: CASEDRGLTDTQYF. For the CDR3, the DNA is TGTGCCAGCGAAGACAGGGGGTTAACAGATACGCAGTATTTT.

This clone was observed a single time. The genes are TRBV2 and TRBJ2-5, with 11 bases lining up with TRBD1. The junction had 7 bases not matched to a gene; V was cut back by 5 bases and J by 5 bases. Germline V gene data show CDR1 as SNHLY and CDR2 as FYNNEI. The CDR3 runs 15 residues. CDR3 DNA: TGTGCCAGCAGTTGGGACAGGGGGTCGGAGGAGACCCAGTACTTC. Translation: CASSWDRGSEETQYF.